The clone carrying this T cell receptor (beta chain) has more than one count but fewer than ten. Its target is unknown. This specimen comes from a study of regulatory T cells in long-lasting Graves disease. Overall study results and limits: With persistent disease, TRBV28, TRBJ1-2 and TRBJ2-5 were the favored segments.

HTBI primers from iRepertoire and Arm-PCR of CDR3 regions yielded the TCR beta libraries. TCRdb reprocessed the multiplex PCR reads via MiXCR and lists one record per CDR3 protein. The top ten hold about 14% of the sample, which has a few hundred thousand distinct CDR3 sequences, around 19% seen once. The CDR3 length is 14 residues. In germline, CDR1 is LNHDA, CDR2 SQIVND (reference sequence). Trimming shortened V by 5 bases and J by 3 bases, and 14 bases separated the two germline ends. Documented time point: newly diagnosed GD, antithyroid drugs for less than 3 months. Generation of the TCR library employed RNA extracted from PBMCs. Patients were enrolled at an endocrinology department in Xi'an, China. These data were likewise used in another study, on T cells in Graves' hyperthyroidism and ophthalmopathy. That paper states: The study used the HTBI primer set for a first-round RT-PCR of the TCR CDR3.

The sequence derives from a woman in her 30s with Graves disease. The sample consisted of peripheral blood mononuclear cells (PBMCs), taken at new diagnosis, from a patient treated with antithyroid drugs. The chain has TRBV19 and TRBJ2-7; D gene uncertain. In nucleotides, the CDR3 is TGTGCCAGTAGTTGGACCTTAGGTAGCTACGAGCAGTACTTC. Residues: CASSWTLGSYEQYF.